This T cell receptor beta chain was documented in a study of glioma-infiltrating T cells. Amplification of TCR alpha and beta CDR3 regions from RNA used iRepertoire nested multiplex PCR. One-step reverse transcription and amplification started from around 100-400 ng of tissue mRNA or PBMC total RNA. TCRdb re-called the multiplex PCR reads with MiXCR, one entry per CDR3 protein. Of approximately 15,000 distinct CDR3 sequences in the sample, 55% to 70% were seen once. The CDR3 contains 14 residues. Germline values: CDR1 DFQATT, CDR2 SNEGSKA (reference sequence). V gave up 6 bases and J gave up 4 bases; unmatched junction bases: 8. This clonotype was detected once. Its antigen is unidentified. Broader study findings: Only very few CDR3 sequences appeared in both tissue and blood. Tissue-blood divergence was below expectation in non-neoplastic patients, above in gliomas.

Specimen: glioma tissue, nonneoplastic brain tissue, or PBMCs (not recorded which). The TCR originated in a human donor with low-grade glioma or glioblastoma, undergoing nonglioma brain surgery, or in good health (not recorded which). V gene TRBV20-1 combines with J gene TRBJ2-1; 8 bases match TRBD2. The CDR3 region has the DNA TGCAGTGCCGGGGGGACTAGAGTTTACAATGAGCAGTTCTTC. It codes for CSAGGTRVYNEQFF.